A selection of T cell receptor beta chains follows, all from one sample in a study of blood T cell repertoires in COVID-19. TCRdb keeps only in-frame clones here, not all; method: immunoSEQ multiplex PCR. The sample yields approximately 240,000 clones, approximately 84% seen once. Material: peripheral blood. The receptors were sampled from a man in his fifties with acute or convalescent COVID-19. The conserved cysteine and the conserved F or W are not part of the CDR3 here. The order of the fields is V gene, D gene, CDR3 protein. A D gene is named only where the DNA matches it firmly.

v_gene: TRBV12-2; d_gene: -; CDR3aa: ASRPKRQDRGHYGYT
v_gene: TRBV14; d_gene: -; CDR3aa: ASSQQTASPFEQY
v_gene: TRBV18; d_gene: -; CDR3aa: ASSPRTVNTEAF
v_gene: TRBV14; d_gene: -; CDR3aa: ASSKFQGGYT
v_gene: TRBV5-1; d_gene: -; CDR3aa: ASSLAIGGTEAF
v_gene: TRBV2; d_gene: TRBD1; CDR3aa: ASSPTGGDYGYT
v_gene: TRBV11-2; d_gene: -; CDR3aa: ASSLAGNEQF
v_gene: TRBV10-2; d_gene: -; CDR3aa: ASRDNFTPYYGYT
v_gene: TRBV5-1; d_gene: -; CDR3aa: ASSIATGLGSGYT
v_gene: TRBV5-1; d_gene: -; CDR3aa: ASSLAVTGLGKLF
v_gene: TRBV29-1; d_gene: -; CDR3aa: SALPTGGGGGYT
v_gene: TRBV29-1; d_gene: TRBD1; CDR3aa: SVGQGHGELF
v_gene: TRBV19; d_gene: TRBD1; CDR3aa: ASNAQGARQPQH
v_gene: TRBV14; d_gene: -; CDR3aa: ASSQGPAGYLREQY
v_gene: TRBV28; d_gene: -; CDR3aa: ASPPAGSRTDTQY
v_gene: TRBV24-1; d_gene: TRBD1; CDR3aa: ATSETGTGMGYT
v_gene: TRBV11-3; d_gene: TRBD2; CDR3aa: ASSLAGTSGSRMNEQF
v_gene: TRBV20-1; d_gene: TRBD2; CDR3aa: SASIQAGGPSYNEQF
v_gene: TRBV10-3; d_gene: TRBD2; CDR3aa: AISELFTGTSGGQAQY
v_gene: TRBV4-2; d_gene: -; CDR3aa: ASSQDKGGPNEKLF
v_gene: TRBV24-1; d_gene: TRBD2; CDR3aa: ATSATSGSSDTQY
v_gene: TRBV24-1; d_gene: -; CDR3aa: ATSDASVNRPQH
v_gene: TRBV25-1; d_gene: TRBD1; CDR3aa: ASSELGQGAAF
v_gene: TRBV5-6; d_gene: -; CDR3aa: ASTRADSYVNEQF
v_gene: TRBV5-1; d_gene: -; CDR3aa: ASSLAAGDGNTIY
v_gene: TRBV19; d_gene: TRBD1; CDR3aa: ATPTGTGVEGYT
v_gene: TRBV30; d_gene: -; CDR3aa: AWSVRGSGEKLF
v_gene: TRBV2; d_gene: -; CDR3aa: ASRESLDSPLH
v_gene: TRBV9; d_gene: TRBD1; CDR3aa: ASSVDGVTGEKQY
v_gene: TRBV6-1; d_gene: -; CDR3aa: ASSEQGKGNTIY
v_gene: TRBV5-1; d_gene: TRBD1; CDR3aa: ASSPDRVEWEGEKLF
v_gene: TRBV19; d_gene: TRBD2; CDR3aa: ASSTSGRLTGELF
v_gene: TRBV28; d_gene: TRBD1; CDR3aa: ASSALPTGGTEAF
v_gene: TRBV15; d_gene: -; CDR3aa: ATSRVQGPGEKLF
v_gene: TRBV10-3; d_gene: TRBD2; CDR3aa: AITRGGSYEQY
v_gene: TRBV5-5; d_gene: -; CDR3aa: ASRRQGEAF
v_gene: TRBV19; d_gene: TRBD1; CDR3aa: ASSMGQNSNQPQH
v_gene: TRBV12-2; d_gene: -; CDR3aa: ARDRGQVCGYT
v_gene: TRBV21-1; d_gene: -; CDR3aa: ASSKLSRGTYEQY
v_gene: TRBV4-1; d_gene: -; CDR3aa: ASSQDRDAGRVYGYT